This is a list of T cell receptor beta chains from one sample in a study of Ad26.COV2.S vaccination and SARS-CoV-2 variants. The protocol was immunoSEQ multiplex PCR, while the TCRdb copy is restricted to in-frame clones and leaves out a portion. The profile covers roughly 300,000 clones, with approximately 90% appearing a single time and roughly 6% taken by the ten largest. Sequenced material: peripheral blood, taken in a trial of Ad26.COV2.S vaccine versus placebo. All receptors come from a person between 18 and 59 years old who received the Ad26.COV2.S COVID-19 vaccine or a placebo. Both conserved end residues are trimmed from each CDR3. A D gene is named only where the DNA matches it firmly. Only some rows state a clone size, as once, few, many or a class for expanded clones.

clone_size,d_call,v_call,j_call,cdr3_aa
-,-,TRBV28,TRBJ2-7,ASQTVSYEQY
once,-,TRBV2,TRBJ1-5,ASTGGDSNQPQH
once,-,TRBV28,TRBJ1-1,ASSVPGNTEAF
-,-,TRBV19,TRBJ2-2,ASSMSPGKAGELF
-,-,TRBV28,TRBJ1-2,ASSLEWRGGGYT
once,-,TRBV27,TRBJ2-1,ASSSSFSYEQF
few,TRBD1,TRBV7-3,TRBJ2-3,ASSPQAGTAFNTQY
-,TRBD1,TRBV19,TRBJ2-2,ASSGGADTGELF
-,-,TRBV30,TRBJ1-1,AWSARAEAF
-,TRBD2,TRBV7-9,TRBJ2-7,ASSLGLAGVITYEQY
-,-,TRBV5-6,TRBJ1-1,ASSLAWREAF
-,-,TRBV5-1,TRBJ2-5,ASSLATGQETQY
-,-,TRBV9,TRBJ2-7,ASSLEGQTYEQY
-,-,TRBV6-2/TRBV6-3,TRBJ2-3,ASSWEITDTQY
once,-,TRBV30,TRBJ1-1,AWRETARNTEAF
-,-,TRBV6-2/TRBV6-3,TRBJ1-5,ASSTRREPPQRQH
-,-,TRBV29-1,TRBJ1-5,SVAQGNQPQH
-,TRBD2,TRBV7-3,TRBJ2-1,ASSPAGQSRHNEQF
-,-,TRBV27,TRBJ2-7,ASSSILGNEQY
-,-,TRBV19,TRBJ1-4,ASTKDGRGEKLF
-,TRBD1,TRBV9,TRBJ1-1,ASSVTPQGDTEAF
-,-,TRBV18,TRBJ1-1,ASSPQRDTEAF
-,TRBD1,TRBV27,TRBJ2-7,ASSPNDRAYYEQY
-,-,TRBV28,TRBJ2-7,ASRTGDHEQY
-,TRBD2,TRBV27,TRBJ2-3,ASTRTSATQLTDTQY
-,-,TRBV27,TRBJ2-7,ASSNRQGSSGSYEQY
-,-,TRBV4-2,TRBJ1-6,ASSLATAISYNSPLH
-,-,TRBV4-3,TRBJ1-3,ASSQNRGNTIY
-,-,TRBV12-5,TRBJ1-4,ASWDGLDEKLF
-,-,TRBV5-8,TRBJ2-3,ASSRESSDTQY
-,-,TRBV12-3/TRBV12-4,TRBJ1-2,ASSQDRYGYT
-,-,TRBV5-4,TRBJ1-3,ASSEGLDRGNTIY
-,TRBD2,TRBV6-1,TRBJ2-1,ASSIAGGQSYQF
-,-,TRBV18,TRBJ2-7,ASSPPSWTIVDEQY
-,TRBD1,TRBV30,TRBJ1-5,AWSVGTGINSNQPQH
-,-,TRBV29-1,TRBJ2-1,SARGGANEQF
once,TRBD1,TRBV19,TRBJ1-1,ASQDRLNTEAF
few,-,TRBV5-6,TRBJ1-2,ASSLGTGRTYGYT
-,-,TRBV6-5,TRBJ1-4,ASSYSSGMTEKLF
once,-,TRBV7-8,TRBJ1-5,ASSPYSLGNQPQH
-,-,TRBV5-8,TRBJ2-3,ASSLAGGVSTDTQY